The rows below give T cell receptor beta chains drawn from one sample of a study of T cells in Graves' hyperthyroidism and ophthalmopathy. TCRdb re-analysed the multiplex PCR reads in MiXCR, keeping a single row per CDR3 protein. The sample has 400,000 to 500,000 distinct CDR3 sequences; around 15% are singletons. Material for sequencing was blood. Every receptor here comes from a man younger than 35 with Graves' ophthalmopathy. CDR3s include the opening cysteine and the closing phenylalanine or tryptophan. The order of the fields is clone size, J gene, V gene, D gene, CDR3 protein, CDR3 DNA. A D gene is named only where the DNA matches it firmly. For some rows the clone size is stated as once, few or many, or as a class when expanded; others skip it.

NA TRBJ2-7 TRBV7-9 TRBD1 CASSSRQGRFYEQYF TGTGCCAGCAGCTCTCGACAGGGGAGGTTTTATGAGCAGTACTTC
many TRBJ2-7 TRBV3-1 NA CASSSRNIYEQYF TGTGCCAGCAGCTCCAGAAACATCTACGAGCAGTACTTC
many TRBJ2-5 TRBV24-1 TRBD1 CATSDRQGFEETQYF TGTGCCACCAGTGACCGACAGGGTTTCGAAGAGACCCAGTACTTC
many TRBJ2-3 TRBV7-9 TRBD1 CASSIGQGDSDTQYF TGTGCCAGCAGCATTGGACAGGGCGATTCGGATACGCAGTATTTT
many TRBJ1-5 TRBV12-3/TRBV12-4 NA CASSPTGRGNQPQHF TGTGCCAGCAGTCCGACAGGAAGGGGTAATCAGCCCCAGCATTTT
many TRBJ2-7 TRBV12-3/TRBV12-4 NA CASSIAGYEQYF TGTGCCAGCAGTATCGCAGGATACGAGCAGTACTTC
many TRBJ2-7 TRBV27 TRBD1 CASSLGQGGSEQYF TGTGCCAGCAGTTTAGGACAGGGAGGAAGCGAGCAGTACTTC
many TRBJ2-3 TRBV2 NA CASSDEGGVITDTQYF TGTGCCAGCAGCGATGAGGGGGGAGTAATCACAGATACGCAGTATTTT
many TRBJ1-2 TRBV4-2 NA CASSLQGYDYGYTF TGTGCCAGCAGCTTACAGGGATACGACTATGGCTACACCTTC
many TRBJ2-7 TRBV18 TRBD1 CASSASGTGVEQYF TGTGCCAGCTCAGCATCCGGGACAGGGGTCGAGCAGTACTTC
many TRBJ1-6 TRBV27 NA CASSFPDSPLHF TGTGCCAGCAGTTTCCCAGATTCACCCCTCCACTTT
NA TRBJ2-3 TRBV4-1 TRBD2 CASSPGVAGFTDTQYF TGCGCCAGCAGCCCCGGGGTAGCGGGGTTCACAGATACGCAGTATTTT
NA TRBJ1-2 TRBV15 NA CATEGHTNYGYTF TGTGCCACCGAGGGACATACTAACTATGGCTACACCTTC
many TRBJ2-3 TRBV24-1 NA CATSAGRPSTDTQYF TGTGCCACCAGCGCGGGGAGACCTAGCACAGATACGCAGTATTTT
many TRBJ2-7 TRBV7-9 TRBD2 CASTTSGRPYEQYF TGTGCCAGCACCACTAGCGGGAGACCGTACGAGCAGTACTTC
many TRBJ1-6 TRBV2 NA CASSEDLSYNSPLHF TGTGCCAGCAGTGAAGATCTCTCCTATAATTCACCCCTCCACTTT
many TRBJ1-5 TRBV12-3/TRBV12-4 NA CASSPPIEPQHF TGTGCCAGCAGTCCCCCAATTGAGCCCCAGCATTTT
few TRBJ2-7 TRBV7-9 NA CAVEPTEGVREQYF TGTGCCGTAGAACCGACAGAGGGGGTGCGTGAGCAGTACTTC
few TRBJ1-2 TRBV7-2 NA CVSRSPATYYGYTF TGTGTCAGCCGATCACCGGCAACTTACTATGGCTACACCTTC
many TRBJ1-1 TRBV20-1 NA CSARDLRENTEAFF TGCAGTGCTAGAGATCTGAGAGAGAACACTGAAGCTTTCTTT